This TCR beta chain is drawn from a study of blood T cell repertoires in COVID-19. This clone appeared a single time. Per the original methods: Researchers report that nucleated cell counts were estimated from reference gene primer amplification. Sequencing was performed with immunoSEQ multiplex PCR; in TCRdb, only in-frame clones are kept and a portion is missing. Clone size and V and J calls were adopted from that table, with D and trimming inferred from the DNA. The data hold 200,000 to 250,000 clones, with 70% to 85% observed a single time. Patients in Seattle were enrolled during active infection, then followed longitudinally. J lost 8 bases, V lost 0 bases, and 11 bases had no gene match. The CDR3 totals 16 residues. In germline, CDR1 is SGHRS, CDR2 YFSETQ.

Sequenced input: peripheral blood. This receptor was taken from a woman aged 80 or over with COVID-19, enrolled during active disease. V gene TRBV5-1 combines with J gene TRBJ2-1, with 7 nucleotides matching TRBD2. Written as DNA, the CDR3 is TGCGCCAGCAGCTTGGGTTCCTCCGGGAGGCCCCATGAGCAGTTCTTC. Its translation: CASSLGSSGRPHEQFF.